This T cell receptor (beta chain) was retrieved from a study of blood T cell repertoires in COVID-19. Study context: The study drew acute and convalescent COVID-19 samples from the United States, Italy and Spain. T cells, B-cell-depleted T cells, or PBMCs supplied cDNA or gDNA.

Authors' methods: Amplified reference gene primers provided the basis for estimating nucleated cell counts. Libraries were prepared by immunoSEQ multiplex PCR; TCRdb keeps only in-frame clonotypes and omits some of them. Clone size and the V and J calls come from that table; the DNA yielded D and trimming. Here the sample spans approximately 96,000 clones, about 84% being singletons. The receptor was derived from an elderly woman with acute or convalescent COVID-19. What was sequenced was peripheral blood.

The CDR3 sequence is CASSDGTGTDTQYF. DNA of the CDR3: TGCGCCAGCAGCGACGGGACAGGGACAGATACGCAGTATTTT. The chain uses TRBV5-1 and TRBJ2-3, with 9 bases matching TRBD1. CDR1 and CDR2 (germline): SGHRS, YFSETQ. The CDR3 length is 14 residues. V trimming: 4 bases; J trimming: 3 bases; junction bases outside the gene matches: 3.